A selection of T cell receptor beta chains follows, all from one sample in a study of STAT5B mutations in CD4+ large granular lymphocyte leukemia. TCRdb keeps only in-frame clones here, not all; method: immunoSEQ multiplex PCR. Of some 34,000 clones listed, about four fifths are singletons. The material sequenced was CD4+ T cells from blood buffy coats. The source is a human donor in good health. Both conserved end residues are part of each CDR3. A D gene is named only where the DNA matches it firmly. Rows may omit the clone size; those that give it use once, few, many or a size class.

j_call	v_call	d_call	clone_size	cdr3_nt	cdr3_aa
TRBJ2-1	TRBV2	NA	few	TGTGCCAGCAGTGTAAGAAATGAGCAGTTCTTC	CASSVRNEQFF
TRBJ2-7	TRBV18	NA	NA	TGTGCCAGCTCACCACCGGGCGGAGGTTCTCACTACGAGCAGTACTTC	CASSPPGGGSHYEQYF
TRBJ1-6	TRBV30	TRBD1	NA	TGTGCCTGGAGTGTTCACCCCCGGGACAGGGGCCTTAATTCACCCCTCCACTTT	CAWSVHPRDRGLNSPLHF
TRBJ2-2	TRBV5-4	NA	NA	TGTGCCAGCAGCTTGGCGGGCACGAACACCGGGGAGCTGTTTTTT	CASSLAGTNTGELFF
TRBJ1-2	TRBV19	TRBD1	NA	TGTGCCAGTAGTACGGGGACAGGGAATGGCTACACCTTC	CASSTGTGNGYTF
TRBJ1-5	TRBV2	NA	NA	TGTGCCAGCAGTGAATCGTCCGGGGGAAATCAGCCCCAGCATTTT	CASSESSGGNQPQHF
TRBJ2-7	TRBV7-9	NA	NA	TGTGCCAGCAGCTTTTTTGACGAGCAGTACTTC	CASSFFDEQYF
TRBJ1-2	TRBV10-3	NA	once	TGTGCCATCAGTGAGCATCCCGACACTTCTAACTATGGCTACACCTTC	CAISEHPDTSNYGYTF
TRBJ1-2	TRBV5-4	NA	NA	TGTGCCAGCACCAGGGAGAGGACACTTAACTATGGCTACACCTTC	CASTRERTLNYGYTF
TRBJ2-3	TRBV9	NA	NA	TGTGCCAGCAGCCCCAGTACAGATACGCAGTATTTT	CASSPSTDTQYF